One and the same sample provided the 13 T cell receptor beta chains below, sequenced in a study of cytomegalovirus exposure and HLA in healthy donors. This PCR relied on a set of 60 Vbeta primers and 13 Jbeta primers. TCRdb keeps only in-frame clones here, not all; method: immunoSEQ multiplex PCR. This sample has about 130,000 clones, with almost 80% found just once. Sequences were obtained from PBMCs. The receptors were gathered from a female donor in good health and CMV-seronegative.

V and J are TRBV14 and TRBJ2-3; 8 nucleotides agree with TRBD2. With V trimmed by 0 bases and J by 6 bases, 14 bases remained unmatched. There are 18 residues in the CDR3. From germline, CDR1 is SGHDN and CDR2 FVKESK. The CDR3 sequence: CASSQERLAGAGVDTQYF. The CDR3 region has the DNA TGTGCCAGCAGCCAAGAGCGCCTAGCGGGCGCAGGTGTGGATACGCAGTATTTT. Supplemented by reference TRBV14 and TRBJ2-3, the full variable domain reads EAGVTQFPSHSVIEKGQTVTLRCDPISGHDNLYWYRRVMGKEIKFLLHFVKESKQDESGMPNNRFLAERTGGTYSTLKVQPAELEDSGVYFCASSQERLAGAGVDTQYFGPGTRLTVL.

This rearrangement joins TRBV6-6 to TRBJ1-4; D not resolved. The V gene's germline CDR1 is MNHNY and CDR2 SVGAGI (reference sequence). The CDR3 runs to 13 residues. Trimming removed 2 bases from V and 8 bases from J, with 9 bases in between. The CDR3 coding sequence is TGTGCCAGCAGTTACCCGGGTGGGGAAAAACTGTTTTTT. This encodes CASSYPGGEKLFF.

This chain uses TRBV10-1 with TRBJ2-1; 8 bases fit TRBD1. CDR3 length equals 14 residues. The V and J ends lost 6 bases and 3 bases, in that order; junction bases with no gene match: 4. The germline V gene has CDR1 WNHNN and CDR2 SYGVQD (reference sequence). CDR3 sequence reads: CASSPGQDYNEQFF. Here the CDR3 DNA reads TGCGCCAGCAGCCCGGGACAGGACTACAATGAGCAGTTCTTC.

This rearrangement joins TRBV7-2 to TRBJ1-5; D is unresolved. The CDR3 totals 14 residues. Germline CDR1 reads SGHTA; CDR2 reads FQGNSA. V lost 5 bases to trimming and J lost 0 bases, with 8 bases between them. The CDR3 here is CASSPRSSNQPQHF. CDR3 DNA: TGTGCCAGCAGCCCCCGTAGTAGCAATCAGCCCCAGCATTTT.

This clone was observed a handful of times. The V and J genes are TRBV28 and TRBJ1-3, with D perhaps matching TRBD1 (5 bases). Germline CDR1 reads MDHEN; CDR2 reads SYDVKM. CDR3 size: 16 residues. Trimming pared 7 bases from V and 0 bases from J, leaving 16 bases between. CDR3 loop: CASTETGSLSGNTIYF. The CDR3 region has the DNA TGTGCCAGCACGGAAACAGGTTCCCTCTCTGGAAACACCATATATTTT.

The V and J genes are TRBV9 and TRBJ1-2, with D unclear. Trimming shortened V by 4 bases and J by 6 bases, and 13 bases separated the two germline ends. This CDR3 is 13 amino acids long. Germline-derived CDR1 and CDR2 are SGDLS and YYNGEE. The CDR3 reads CASSTLMIHGYTF. In DNA form, the CDR3 reads TGTGCCAGCAGCACTTTAATGATCCATGGCTACACCTTC.

The chain combines TRBV2 with TRBJ1-6; D is ambiguous. Trimming left V 1 base short and J 7 bases short, with 8 bases between. This CDR3 has 14 amino acids. The V gene's germline CDR1 is SNHLY and CDR2 FYNNEI. The CDR3 nucleotides are TGTGCCAGCAGTGAAGGAACATCGAATTCACCCCTCCACTTT. Residues: CASSEGTSNSPLHF. The full variable domain, completed using reference TRBV2 and TRBJ1-6, is EPEVTQTPSHQVTQMGQEVILRCVPISNHLYFYWYRQILGQKVEFLVSFYNNEISEKSEIFDDQFSVERPDGSNFTLKIRSTKLEDSAMYFCASSEGTSNSPLHFGNGTRLTVT.

The V gene is TRBV6-5, the J gene TRBJ2-7, with a weak D call TRBD2 (6 bases). The CDR3 loop spans 14 amino acids. Trimming removed 3 bases from V and 0 bases from J, with 9 bases in between. Germline V gene data show CDR1 as MNHEY and CDR2 as SVGAGI. CDR3 in amino acids: CASSYYGSSYEQYF. The CDR3 DNA reads as TGTGCCAGCAGTTATTACGGGAGCTCCTACGAGCAGTACTTC.

CDR3 in amino acids: CASNLDRGYEKLFF. CDR3 DNA: TGTGCCAGCAATCTCGACAGGGGGTATGAAAAACTGTTTTTT. V usage is TRBV6-1 and J usage is TRBJ1-4; the match to TRBD1 covers 9 bases. The length of the CDR3 is 14 residues. Germline V gene data show CDR1 as MNHNS and CDR2 as SASEGT. Germline trimming cut 7 bases from V and 6 bases from J; bases unmatched to any gene: 6.

The rearrangement links TRBV5-1 to TRBJ2-1; 7 nucleotides match TRBD2. Trimming took 3 bases from V and 0 from J; bases not matched to a gene: 3. CDR1 and CDR2 (germline): SGHRS, YFSETQ. This CDR3 has 15 amino acids. Here the CDR3 DNA reads TGCGCCAGCAGCTCTAGCGGTGGCTCCTACAATGAGCAGTTCTTC. Its translation is CASSSSGGSYNEQFF.

The gene calls are TRBV28 and TRBJ2-1; tentative D call: TRBD2 (6 bases). Germline CDR1 is MDHEN and CDR2 is SYDVKM. This CDR3 is 15 amino acids long. The V and J ends lost 1 base and 8 bases respectively, with 15 bases between them. This chain's CDR3 is CASSLSAGFGDEQFF. The CDR3 nucleotides are TGTGCCAGCAGTTTATCCGCGGGGTTTGGGGATGAGCAGTTCTTC.

The chain employs TRBV7-9 and TRBJ2-1; D perhaps matches TRBD2 (5 bases). Germline V CDR1 and CDR2: SEHNR, FQNEAQ (reference sequence). The CDR3 consists of 16 residues. V was clipped by 6 bases and J by 2 bases, with 17 bases between them. CDR3 in amino acids: CASSPSGGLTYNEQFF. The CDR3 DNA reads as TGTGCCAGCAGTCCGAGCGGAGGCCTAACCTACAATGAGCAGTTCTTC.

This rearrangement joins TRBV6-5 to TRBJ1-2; D unresolved. The germline V and J ends were trimmed by 0 bases and 4 bases, with 9 bases remaining between them. The CDR3 is 14 residues long. Germline values: CDR1 MNHEY, CDR2 SVGAGI. In nucleotides, the CDR3 is TGTGCCAGCAGTTACTCGTCAGGTCTCTATGGCTACACCTTC. Translated: CASSYSSGLYGYTF.